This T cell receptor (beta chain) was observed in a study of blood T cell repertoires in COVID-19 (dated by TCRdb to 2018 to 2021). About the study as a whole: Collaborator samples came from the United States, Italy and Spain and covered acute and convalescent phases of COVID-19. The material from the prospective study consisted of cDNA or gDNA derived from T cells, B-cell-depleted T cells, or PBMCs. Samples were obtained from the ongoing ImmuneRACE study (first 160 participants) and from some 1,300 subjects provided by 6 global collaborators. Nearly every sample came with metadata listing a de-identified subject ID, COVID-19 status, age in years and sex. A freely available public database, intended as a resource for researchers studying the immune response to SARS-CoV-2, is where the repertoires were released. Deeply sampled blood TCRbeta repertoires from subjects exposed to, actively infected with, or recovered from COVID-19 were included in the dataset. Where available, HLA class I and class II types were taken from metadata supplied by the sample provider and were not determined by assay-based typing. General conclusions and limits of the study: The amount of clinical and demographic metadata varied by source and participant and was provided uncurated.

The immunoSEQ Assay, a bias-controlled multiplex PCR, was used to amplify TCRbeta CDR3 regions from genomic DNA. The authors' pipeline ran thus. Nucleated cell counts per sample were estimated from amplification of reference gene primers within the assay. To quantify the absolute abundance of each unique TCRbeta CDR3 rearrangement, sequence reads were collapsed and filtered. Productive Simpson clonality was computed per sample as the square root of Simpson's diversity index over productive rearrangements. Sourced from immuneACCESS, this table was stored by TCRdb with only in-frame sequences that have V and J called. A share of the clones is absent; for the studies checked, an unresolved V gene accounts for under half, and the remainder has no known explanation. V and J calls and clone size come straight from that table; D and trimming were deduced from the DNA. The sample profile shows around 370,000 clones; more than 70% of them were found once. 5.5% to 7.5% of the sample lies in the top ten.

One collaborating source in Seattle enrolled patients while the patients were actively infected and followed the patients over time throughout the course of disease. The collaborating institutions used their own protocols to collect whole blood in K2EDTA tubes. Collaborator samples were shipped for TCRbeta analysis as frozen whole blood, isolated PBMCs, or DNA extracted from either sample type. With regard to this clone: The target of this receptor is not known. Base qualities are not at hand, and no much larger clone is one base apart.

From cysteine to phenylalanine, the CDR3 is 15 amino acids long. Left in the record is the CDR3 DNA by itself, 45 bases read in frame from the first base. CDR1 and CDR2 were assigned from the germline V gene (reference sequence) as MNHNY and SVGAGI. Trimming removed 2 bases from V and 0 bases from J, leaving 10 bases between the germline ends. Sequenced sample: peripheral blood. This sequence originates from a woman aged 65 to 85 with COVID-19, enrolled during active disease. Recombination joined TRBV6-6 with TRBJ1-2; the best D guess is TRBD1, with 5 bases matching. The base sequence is TGTGCCAGCAGTTACACAGGAATGACTAACTATGGCTACACCTTC. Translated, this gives CASSYTGMTNYGYTF.